The rows below give T cell receptor beta chains drawn from one sample of a study of blood T cell repertoires in COVID-19. Assay used: immunoSEQ multiplex PCR; TCRdb lists only in-frame clones, some missing. The sample records fewer than 200,000 clones, around 81% being singletons. Sequencing was carried out using peripheral blood. The source is a woman in her 40s with COVID-19, enrolled during active disease. The CDR3 runs from the conserved cysteine through the conserved F or W. Each record gives: J gene, D gene, V gene, clone size, CDR3 DNA, CDR3 protein. D genes are given only for firm matches. The listing skips clone size in some rows; elsewhere it reads once, few, many or a size class.

TRBJ1-2,TRBD1,TRBV12-3/TRBV12-4,-,TGTGCCAGTTTAGGGGACAGTTCCTATGGCTACACCTTC,CASLGDSSYGYTF
TRBJ2-7,TRBD2,TRBV5-4,-,TGTGCCAGCAGCCAGACTAGCGGGAGATCCTACGAGCAGTACTTC,CASSQTSGRSYEQYF
TRBJ2-1,-,TRBV7-9,-,TGTGCCTGTACAGTCGACTACAATGAGCAGTTCTTC,CACTVDYNEQFF
TRBJ2-7,TRBD1,TRBV5-6,-,TGTGCCAGCAGCCAGGTTAGGGACAGGGGGTATCACGAGCAGTACTTC,CASSQVRDRGYHEQYF
TRBJ1-1,-,TRBV6-5,-,TGTGCCAGCAGTTACTCTCCAGGGAACACTGAAGCTTTCTTT,CASSYSPGNTEAFF
TRBJ1-3,-,TRBV19,-,TGTGCCAGTAGTCCGACACCCTCTGGAAACACCATATATTTT,CASSPTPSGNTIYF
TRBJ2-1,TRBD1,TRBV7-8,-,TGTGCCAGCAGCTTACAGGGACAGGGGGCCTCCTACAATGAGCAGTTCTTC,CASSLQGQGASYNEQFF
TRBJ1-3,-,TRBV29-1,-,TGCAGCGTTGAAGGCAGGGATAGAAACACCATATATTTT,CSVEGRDRNTIYF
TRBJ1-5,-,TRBV19,-,TGTGCCAGTAGTATACAGTCTAGCGGTCAGCCCCAGCATTTT,CASSIQSSGQPQHF
TRBJ1-1,-,TRBV9,-,TGTGCCAGCAGCCCGGGGGACACTGAAGCTTTCTTT,CASSPGDTEAFF
TRBJ1-3,-,TRBV5-4,-,TGTGCCAGCAGCTTCGGTTCCGGGGAAATTCGTGGAAACACCATATATTTT,CASSFGSGEIRGNTIYF
TRBJ2-2,-,TRBV7-2,-,TGTGCCAGCAGCTTAGCGGGGCATACCACCGGGGAGCTGTTTTTT,CASSLAGHTTGELFF
TRBJ2-5,-,TRBV3-1/TRBV3-2,-,TGTGCCAGCAGCCAAGACTGGCTAGCGGAAGGGGGGCAAGAGACCCAGTACTTC,CASSQDWLAEGGQETQYF
TRBJ2-7,-,TRBV6-5,-,TGTGCCAGCAGTCTTCAGACACACTACGAGCAGTACTTC,CASSLQTHYEQYF
TRBJ2-5,-,TRBV29-1,-,TGCAGCGTTGAAGGGGCAGGTATCCTGGAGACCCAGTACTTC,CSVEGAGILETQYF
TRBJ2-2,TRBD2,TRBV11-2,-,TGTGCCAGCAGCCGAGGCCTCGGGACTAGCGGGGCCGGGGAGCTGTTTTTT,CASSRGLGTSGAGELFF
TRBJ2-2,TRBD2,TRBV13,-,TGTGCCAGCAGCTGGAAACCTCTAGCGGGAGGCCCCGGGGAGCTGTTTTTT,CASSWKPLAGGPGELFF
TRBJ1-2,-,TRBV2,-,TGTGCCAGCAGTCCAGATCCTAACTATGGCTACACCTTC,CASSPDPNYGYTF
TRBJ2-7,TRBD2,TRBV28,-,TGTGCCAGCAGTCGACGGACTAGCGGGAGATGGGGCTACGAGCAGTACTTC,CASSRRTSGRWGYEQYF
TRBJ1-2,-,TRBV3-1/TRBV3-2,-,TGTGCCAGCAGCCACCTCGACAGACCTAACTATGGCTACACCTTC,CASSHLDRPNYGYTF
TRBJ2-3,-,TRBV6-2/TRBV6-3,-,TGTGCCAGCAGTACCGGGACAACCACAGATACGCAGTATTTT,CASSTGTTTDTQYF
TRBJ1-2,TRBD1,TRBV19,few,TGTGCCAGTAGTACCCACTCGGAGACAGGGAACGGCTACACCTTC,CASSTHSETGNGYTF
TRBJ2-2,-,TRBV11-2,-,TGTGCCAGCAGCCGGGGGACCCACCAGAGCACCGGGGAGCTGTTTTTT,CASSRGTHQSTGELFF
TRBJ2-7,-,TRBV28,-,TGTGCCAGCACCCCTTCGGGACACGGAATCTACGAGCAGTACTTC,CASTPSGHGIYEQYF
TRBJ1-1,-,TRBV10-3,-,TGTGCCATCAATCAGGGAAACACTGAAGCTTTCTTT,CAINQGNTEAFF
TRBJ1-4,-,TRBV7-6,-,TGTGCCAGCAGTTCGAACAGTGCAACTAATGAAAAACTGTTTTTT,CASSSNSATNEKLFF
TRBJ2-3,TRBD2,TRBV5-6,-,TGTGCCAGCAGCTTGATGAGCGGGGGGGAAGCAGATACGCAGTATTTT,CASSLMSGGEADTQYF
TRBJ1-5,-,TRBV2,many,TGTGCCAGCAGGTTTACAAGCAATCAGCCCCAGCATTTT,CASRFTSNQPQHF
TRBJ2-7,TRBD1,TRBV7-9,-,TGTGCCAGCAGTGGGACAGGTGGGGCCTACGAGCAGTACTTC,CASSGTGGAYEQYF
TRBJ2-3,TRBD2,TRBV6-5,-,TGTGCCAGCAGTTATGCGGGAGAAGTAGATACGCAGTATTTT,CASSYAGEVDTQYF
TRBJ2-7,-,TRBV28,-,TGTGCCAGCATTAAACTGACAGACTACGAGCAGTACTTC,CASIKLTDYEQYF
TRBJ2-7,-,TRBV5-1,once,TGCGCCAGCAGCTTGGCCCCGGGTGACTCCTACGAGCAGTACTTC,CASSLAPGDSYEQYF
TRBJ2-3,-,TRBV30,-,TGTGCCTGGAACCTAGGCACAGATACGCAGTATTTT,CAWNLGTDTQYF
TRBJ2-3,-,TRBV9,-,TGTGCCAGCAGCGTAGCCGACTCTTGGGATACGCAGTATTTT,CASSVADSWDTQYF
TRBJ1-5,-,TRBV5-7,many,TGTGCCAGCAGCTTGGCCGGGGGGGGAGGTCAGCCCCAGCATTTT,CASSLAGGGGQPQHF
TRBJ2-7,-,TRBV7-6,-,TGTGCCAGCAGTCCCAGCGGAAATGCCTACGAGCAGTACTTC,CASSPSGNAYEQYF
TRBJ2-5,-,TRBV7-6,-,TGTGCCAGCAGGCGTTTTAGGGGTCCTAAAGAGACCCAGTACTTC,CASRRFRGPKETQYF
TRBJ2-7,-,TRBV7-9,-,TGTGCCAGCTCCGACAATCTCTACGAGCAGTACTTC,CASSDNLYEQYF
TRBJ1-1,-,TRBV11-1,-,TGTGCCAGCAGCTTAGCTCAGGGTGAAGCTTTCTTT,CASSLAQGEAFF
TRBJ1-2,-,TRBV5-4,-,TGTGCCAGCAGTGTTTACAGGTTCGACTATGGCTACACCTTC,CASSVYRFDYGYTF
TRBJ2-1,TRBD2,TRBV27,-,TGTGCCAGCAGTTTGTTGGGAGTTACTAGCGGTAAAAGCAATGAGCAGTTCTTC,CASSLLGVTSGKSNEQFF
TRBJ2-2,TRBD2,TRBV6-1,once,TGTGCCAGCAGTGAGACTAGCGGTATTCCCGGGGAGCTGTTTTTT,CASSETSGIPGELFF
TRBJ2-7,TRBD2,TRBV28,-,TGTGCCAGCAGTTTACCCACTAGCGGGACTTACGAGCAGTACTTC,CASSLPTSGTYEQYF
TRBJ2-7,TRBD1,TRBV15,-,TGTGCCACCAGCAGAGCCGGGACAGGGAGCGAGCAGTACTTC,CATSRAGTGSEQYF
TRBJ2-5,TRBD2,TRBV19,-,TGTGCCAGTAGTTCGAGAGCGGGAGGGCCATTAGAGACCCAGTACTTC,CASSSRAGGPLETQYF
TRBJ1-6,-,TRBV27,-,TGTGCCAGCAGTTTAGGCGGGAGGCACTCACCCCTCCACTTT,CASSLGGRHSPLHF
TRBJ2-7,TRBD1,TRBV11-3,-,TGTGCCAGCACCAAAAATAGGGGACAGGGCTGCGAGCAGTACTTC,CASTKNRGQGCEQYF